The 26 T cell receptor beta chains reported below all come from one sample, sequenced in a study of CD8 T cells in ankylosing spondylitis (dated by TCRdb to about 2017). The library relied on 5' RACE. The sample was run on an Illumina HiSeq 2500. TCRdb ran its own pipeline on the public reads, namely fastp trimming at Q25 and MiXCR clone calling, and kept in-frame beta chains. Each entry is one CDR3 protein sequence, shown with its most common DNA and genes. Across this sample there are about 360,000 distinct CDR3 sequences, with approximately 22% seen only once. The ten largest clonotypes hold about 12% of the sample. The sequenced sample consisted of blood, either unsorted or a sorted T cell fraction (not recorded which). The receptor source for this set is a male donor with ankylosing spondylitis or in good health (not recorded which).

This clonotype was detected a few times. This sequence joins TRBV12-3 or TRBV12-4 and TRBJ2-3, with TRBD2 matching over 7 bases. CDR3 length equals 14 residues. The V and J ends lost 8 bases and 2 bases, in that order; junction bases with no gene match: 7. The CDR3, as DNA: TGTGCCAGCGTTGCGGGGGTCCCCACAGATACGCAGTATTTT. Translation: CASVAGVPTDTQYF.

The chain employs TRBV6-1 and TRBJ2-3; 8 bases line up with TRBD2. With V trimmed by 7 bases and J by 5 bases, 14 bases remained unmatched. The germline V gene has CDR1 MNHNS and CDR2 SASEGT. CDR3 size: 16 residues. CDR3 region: CASTLGRASGGDTQYF. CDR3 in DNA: TGTGCCAGCACTCTCGGGAGGGCGAGTGGGGGAGATACGCAGTATTTT.

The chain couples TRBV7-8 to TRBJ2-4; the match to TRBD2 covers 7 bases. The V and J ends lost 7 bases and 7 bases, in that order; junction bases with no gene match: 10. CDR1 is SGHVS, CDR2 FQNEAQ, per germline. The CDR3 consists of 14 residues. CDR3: CASTSKTGGNIQYF. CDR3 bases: TGTGCCAGCACCTCGAAGACGGGGGGTAACATTCAGTACTTC.

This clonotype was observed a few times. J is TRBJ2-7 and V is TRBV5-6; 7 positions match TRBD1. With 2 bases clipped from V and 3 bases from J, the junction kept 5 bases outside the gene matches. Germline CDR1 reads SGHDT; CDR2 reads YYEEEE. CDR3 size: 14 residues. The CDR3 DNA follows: TGTGCCAGCAGCTTTACAGGGGACGACTACGAGCAGTACTTC. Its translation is CASSFTGDDYEQYF. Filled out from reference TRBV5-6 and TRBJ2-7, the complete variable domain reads DAGVTQSPTHLIKTRGQQVTLRCSPKSGHDTVSWYQQALGQGPQFIFQYYEEEERQRGNFPDRFSGHQFPNYSSELNVNALLLGDSALYLCASSFTGDDYEQYFGPGTRLTVT.

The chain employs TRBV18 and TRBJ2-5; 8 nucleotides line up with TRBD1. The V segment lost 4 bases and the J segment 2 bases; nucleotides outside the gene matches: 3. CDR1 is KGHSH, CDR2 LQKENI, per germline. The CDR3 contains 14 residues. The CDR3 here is CASSLDRGQETQYF. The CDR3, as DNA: TGTGCCAGCTCACTAGACAGGGGTCAAGAGACCCAGTACTTC.

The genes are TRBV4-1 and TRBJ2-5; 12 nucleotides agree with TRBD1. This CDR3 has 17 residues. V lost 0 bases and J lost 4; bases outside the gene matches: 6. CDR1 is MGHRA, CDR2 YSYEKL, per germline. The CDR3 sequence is CASSQEFWDRGRETQYF. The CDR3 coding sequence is TGCGCCAGCAGCCAAGAATTCTGGGACAGGGGGCGAGAGACCCAGTACTTC.

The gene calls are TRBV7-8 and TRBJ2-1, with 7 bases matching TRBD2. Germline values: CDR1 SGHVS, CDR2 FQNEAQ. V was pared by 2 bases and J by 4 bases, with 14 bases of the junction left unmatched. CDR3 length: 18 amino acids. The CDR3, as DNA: TGTGCCAGCAGCTTATCGGGGGGTCGGGAACGGGATTACAATGAGCAGTTCTTC. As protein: CASSLSGGRERDYNEQFF.

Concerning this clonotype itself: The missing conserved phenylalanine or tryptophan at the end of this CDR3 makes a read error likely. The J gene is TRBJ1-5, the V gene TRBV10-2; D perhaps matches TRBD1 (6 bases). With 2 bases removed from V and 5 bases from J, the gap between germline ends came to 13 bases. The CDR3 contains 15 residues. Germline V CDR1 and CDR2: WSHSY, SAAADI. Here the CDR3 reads CASSETRTVDQPQHS. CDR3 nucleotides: TGCGCCAGCAGTGAGACAAGGACAGTTGATCAGCCCCAGCATTCT.

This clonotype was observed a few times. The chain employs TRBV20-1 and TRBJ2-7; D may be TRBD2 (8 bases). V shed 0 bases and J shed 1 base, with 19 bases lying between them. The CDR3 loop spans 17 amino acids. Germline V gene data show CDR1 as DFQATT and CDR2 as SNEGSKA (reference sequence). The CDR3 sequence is CSARDRGQRGISYEQYF. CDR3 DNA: TGCAGTGCTAGAGATAGGGGGCAGCGGGGGATATCCTACGAGCAGTACTTC.

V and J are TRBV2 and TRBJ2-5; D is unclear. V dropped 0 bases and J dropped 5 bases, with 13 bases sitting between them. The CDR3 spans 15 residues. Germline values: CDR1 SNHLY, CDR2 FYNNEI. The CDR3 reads CASSEAPSFMETQYF. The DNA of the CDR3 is TGTGCCAGCAGTGAAGCGCCTAGTTTTATGGAGACCCAGTACTTC.

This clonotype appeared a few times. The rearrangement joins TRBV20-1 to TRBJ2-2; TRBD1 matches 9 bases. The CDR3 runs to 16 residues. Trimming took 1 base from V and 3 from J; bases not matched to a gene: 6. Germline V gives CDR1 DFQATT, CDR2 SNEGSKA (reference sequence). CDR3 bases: TGCAGTGCTAGAGGCCCGGGACAGGGCTACACCGGGGAGCTGTTTTTT. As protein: CSARGPGQGYTGELFF.

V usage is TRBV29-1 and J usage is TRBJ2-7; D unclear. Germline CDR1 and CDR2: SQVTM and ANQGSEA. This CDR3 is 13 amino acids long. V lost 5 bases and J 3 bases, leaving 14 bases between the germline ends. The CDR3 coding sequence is TGCAGCGTTCTTGAGTCGGGTAGCTACGAGCAGTACTTC. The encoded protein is CSVLESGSYEQYF.

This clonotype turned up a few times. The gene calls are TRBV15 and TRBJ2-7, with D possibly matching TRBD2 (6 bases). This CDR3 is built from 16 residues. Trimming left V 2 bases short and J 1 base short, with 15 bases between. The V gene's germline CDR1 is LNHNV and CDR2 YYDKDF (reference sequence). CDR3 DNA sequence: TGTGCCACCAGCAGATTATCAACAGGAGGGTCCTACGAGCAGTACTTC. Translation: CATSRLSTGGSYEQYF.

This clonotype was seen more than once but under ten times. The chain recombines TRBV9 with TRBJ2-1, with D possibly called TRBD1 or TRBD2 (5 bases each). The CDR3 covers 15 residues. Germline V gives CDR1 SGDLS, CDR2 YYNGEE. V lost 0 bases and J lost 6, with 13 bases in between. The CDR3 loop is CASSVGGAWVNEQFF. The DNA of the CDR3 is TGTGCCAGCAGCGTAGGAGGGGCCTGGGTCAATGAGCAGTTCTTC. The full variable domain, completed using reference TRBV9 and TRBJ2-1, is DSGVTQTPKHLITATGQRVTLRCSPRSGDLSVYWYQQSLDQGLQFLIQYYNGEERAKGNILERFSAQQFPDLHSELNLSSLELGDSALYFCASSVGGAWVNEQFFGPGTRLTVL.

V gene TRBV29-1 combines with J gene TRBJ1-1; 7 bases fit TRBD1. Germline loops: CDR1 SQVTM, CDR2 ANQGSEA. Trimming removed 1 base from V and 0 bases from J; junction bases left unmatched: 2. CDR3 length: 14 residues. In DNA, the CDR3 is TGCAGCGTTGAAGGGGACAGACTGAACACTGAAGCTTTCTTT. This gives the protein CSVEGDRLNTEAFF. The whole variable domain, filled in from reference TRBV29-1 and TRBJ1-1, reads SAVISQKPSRDICQRGTSLTIQCQVDSQVTMMFWYRQQPGQSLTLIATANQGSEATYESGFVIDKFPISRPNLTFSTLTVSNMSPEDSSIYLCSVEGDRLNTEAFFGQGTRLTVV.

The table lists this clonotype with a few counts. The CDR3 loop reads CSARPGLAGYEQYF. CDR3 DNA sequence: TGCAGTGCTAGGCCGGGACTAGCGGGGTACGAGCAGTACTTC. V usage is TRBV20-1 and J usage is TRBJ2-7, with TRBD2 matching 13 bases. Germline CDR1 is DFQATT and CDR2 is SNEGSKA (reference sequence). The CDR3 spans 14 residues. Trimming at V came to 3 bases and at J to 4 bases, leaving 3 bases not matched to a gene.

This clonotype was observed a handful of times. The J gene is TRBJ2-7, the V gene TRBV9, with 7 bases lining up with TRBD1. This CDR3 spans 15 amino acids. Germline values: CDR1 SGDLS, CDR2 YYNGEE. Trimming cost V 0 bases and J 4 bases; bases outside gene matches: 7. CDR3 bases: TGTGCCAGCAGCGTAGAGGAGACAGGGTGGTACGAGCAGTACTTC. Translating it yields CASSVEETGWYEQYF.

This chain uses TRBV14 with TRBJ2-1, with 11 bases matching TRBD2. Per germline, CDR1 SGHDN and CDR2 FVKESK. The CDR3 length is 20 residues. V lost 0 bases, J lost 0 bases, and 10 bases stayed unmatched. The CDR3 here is CASSQEVPSGGTRSYNEQFF. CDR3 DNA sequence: TGTGCCAGCAGCCAAGAGGTTCCTAGCGGGGGGACCCGCTCCTACAATGAGCAGTTCTTC.

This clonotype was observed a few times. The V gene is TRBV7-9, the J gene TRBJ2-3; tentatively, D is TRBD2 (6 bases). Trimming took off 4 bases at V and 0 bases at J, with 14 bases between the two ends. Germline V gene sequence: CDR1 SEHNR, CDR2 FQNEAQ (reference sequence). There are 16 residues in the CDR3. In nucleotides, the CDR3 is TGTGCCAGCAGCTACGCTACGGGGACTAGCACAGATACGCAGTATTTT. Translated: CASSYATGTSTDTQYF.

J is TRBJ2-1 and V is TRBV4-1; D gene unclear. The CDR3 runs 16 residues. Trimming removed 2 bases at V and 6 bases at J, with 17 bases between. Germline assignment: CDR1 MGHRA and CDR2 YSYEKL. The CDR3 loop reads CASSQYHPASANEQFF. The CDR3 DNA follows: TGCGCCAGCAGCCAATATCACCCAGCGTCGGCCAATGAGCAGTTCTTC.

The CDR3 DNA sequence: TGTGCCAGCGGGGAGCCGGGACAGGGCGGCGAGCAGTTCTTC. Translation: CASGEPGQGGEQFF. This chain connects TRBV6-1 to TRBJ2-1, with TRBD1 matching 9 bases. Germline CDR1 is MNHNS and CDR2 is SASEGT. CDR3 length equals 14 residues. The V and J ends lost 8 bases and 10 bases, in that order; junction bases with no gene match: 12.

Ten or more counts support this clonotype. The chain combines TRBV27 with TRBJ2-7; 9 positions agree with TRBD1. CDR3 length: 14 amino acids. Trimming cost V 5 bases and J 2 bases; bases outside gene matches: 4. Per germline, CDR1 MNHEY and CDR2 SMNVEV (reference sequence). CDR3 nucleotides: TGTGCCAGCAGTGCCGGGACAGGGACCTACGAGCAGTACTTC. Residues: CASSAGTGTYEQYF.

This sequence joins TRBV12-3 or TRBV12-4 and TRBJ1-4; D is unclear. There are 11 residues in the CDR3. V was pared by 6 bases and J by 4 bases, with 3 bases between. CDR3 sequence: CASRLNEKLFF. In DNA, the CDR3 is TGTGCCAGCAGGCTTAATGAAAAACTGTTTTTT.

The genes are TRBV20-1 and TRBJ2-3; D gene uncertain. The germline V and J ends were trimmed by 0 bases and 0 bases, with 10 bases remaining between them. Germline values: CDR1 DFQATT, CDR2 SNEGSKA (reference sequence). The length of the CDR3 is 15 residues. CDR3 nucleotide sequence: TGCAGTGCTAGAGATTTTGTCAGAAGCACAGATACGCAGTATTTT. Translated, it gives CSARDFVRSTDTQYF.

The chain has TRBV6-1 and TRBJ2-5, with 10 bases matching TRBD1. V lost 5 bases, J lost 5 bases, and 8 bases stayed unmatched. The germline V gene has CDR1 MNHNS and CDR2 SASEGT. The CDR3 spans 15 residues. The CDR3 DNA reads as TGTGCCAGCAGTCCTAGACAGGGGGCGCGGGAGACCCAGTACTTC. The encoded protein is CASSPRQGARETQYF.

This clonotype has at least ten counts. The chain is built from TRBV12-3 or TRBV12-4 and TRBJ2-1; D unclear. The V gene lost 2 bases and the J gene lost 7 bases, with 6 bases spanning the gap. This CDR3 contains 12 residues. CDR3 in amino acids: CASSLTENEQFF. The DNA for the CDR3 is TGTGCCAGCAGTTTAACGGAGAATGAGCAGTTCTTC.